Listed here is a single T cell receptor beta chain. This table comes from immunoSEQ multiplex PCR, and its TCRdb copy is limited to in-frame clones, with some not included. Of 50,000 or so clones listed, 65% to 85% were seen once; the top ten hold roughly 55%. This entry is derived from a study of blood T cell repertoires in COVID-19. V was trimmed by 1 base and J by 2 bases, leaving 6 bases between them. The CDR3 has 13 residues. Germline V CDR1 and CDR2: LNHDA, SQIVND (reference sequence). Source material: peripheral blood. This clonotype was sampled from an older man with acute or convalescent COVID-19. The chain combines TRBV19 with TRBJ2-7; a possible D gene is TRBD1 (6 bases). In DNA form, the CDR3 reads TGTGCCAGTAGTATAGGACAGGCCTACGAGCAGTACTTC. Translated: CASSIGQAYEQYF.